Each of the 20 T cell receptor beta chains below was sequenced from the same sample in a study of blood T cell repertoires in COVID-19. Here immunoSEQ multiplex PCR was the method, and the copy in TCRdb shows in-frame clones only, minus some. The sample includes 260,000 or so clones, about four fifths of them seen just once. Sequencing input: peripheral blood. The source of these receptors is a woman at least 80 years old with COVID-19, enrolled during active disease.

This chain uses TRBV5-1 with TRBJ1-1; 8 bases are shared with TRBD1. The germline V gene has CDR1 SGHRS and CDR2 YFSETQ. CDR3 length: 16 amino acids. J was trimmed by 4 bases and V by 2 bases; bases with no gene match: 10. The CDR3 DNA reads TGCGCCAGCAGCTTACTTAGGACAGGGCAGGCCACTGAAGCTTTCTTT. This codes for CASSLLRTGQATEAFF.

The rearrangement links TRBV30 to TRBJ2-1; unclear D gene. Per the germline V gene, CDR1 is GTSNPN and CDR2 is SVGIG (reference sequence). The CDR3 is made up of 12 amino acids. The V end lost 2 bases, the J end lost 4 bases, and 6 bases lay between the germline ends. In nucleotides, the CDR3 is TGTGCCTGGAGTCCAGGTTACAATGAGCAGTTCTTC. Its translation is CAWSPGYNEQFF. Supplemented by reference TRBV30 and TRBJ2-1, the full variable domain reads SQTIHQWPATLVQPVGSPLSLECTVEGTSNPNLYWYRQAAGRGLQLLFYSVGIGQISSEVPQNLSASRPQDRQFILSSKKLLLSDSGFYLCAWSPGYNEQFFGPGTRLTVL.

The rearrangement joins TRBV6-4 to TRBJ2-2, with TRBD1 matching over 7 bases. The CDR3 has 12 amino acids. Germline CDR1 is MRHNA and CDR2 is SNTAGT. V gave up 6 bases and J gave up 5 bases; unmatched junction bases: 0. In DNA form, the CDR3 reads TGTGCCAGCAGCAGGGGGACCGGGGAGCTGTTTTTT. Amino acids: CASSRGTGELFF.

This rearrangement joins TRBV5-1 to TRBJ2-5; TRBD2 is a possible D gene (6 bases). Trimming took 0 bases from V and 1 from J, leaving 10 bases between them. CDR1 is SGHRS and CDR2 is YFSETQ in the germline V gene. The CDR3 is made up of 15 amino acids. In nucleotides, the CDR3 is TGCGCCAGCAGCTTGGCGGGGGACCTCCAAGAGACCCAGTACTTC. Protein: CASSLAGDLQETQYF.

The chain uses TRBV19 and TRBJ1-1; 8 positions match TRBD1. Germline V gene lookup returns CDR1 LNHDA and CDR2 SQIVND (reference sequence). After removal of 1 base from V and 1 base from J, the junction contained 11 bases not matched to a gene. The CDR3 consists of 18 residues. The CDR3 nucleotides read TGTGCCAGTAGTATAGGAACGGGACAGGCTAGAACGAACACTGAAGCTTTCTTT. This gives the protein CASSIGTGQARTNTEAFF.

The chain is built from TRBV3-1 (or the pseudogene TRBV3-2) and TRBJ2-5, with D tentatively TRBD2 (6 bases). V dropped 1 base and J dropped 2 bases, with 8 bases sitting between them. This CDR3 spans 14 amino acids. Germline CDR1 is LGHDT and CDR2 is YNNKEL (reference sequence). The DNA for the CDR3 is TGTGCCAGCAGCCAAGCTGGGGGGCAAGAGACCCAGTACTTC. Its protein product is CASSQAGGQETQYF.

The CDR3 coding sequence is TGCGCCAGCAGCCTAAAGACAGGGGGGACCAACGAGCAGTACTTC. It is translated as CASSLKTGGTNEQYF. The V and J genes are TRBV5-1 and TRBJ2-7, with 9 nucleotides matching TRBD1. Trimming cost V 4 bases and J 5 bases; bases outside gene matches: 10. Germline-derived CDR1 and CDR2 are SGHRS and YFSETQ. The length of the CDR3 is 15 residues.

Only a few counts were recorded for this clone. The CDR3 DNA follows: TGTGCCAGCAGCCCCGGACCGGGACAGGGGGCATCTAGCGGGAGTCGGCCTTCCTACGAGCAGTACTTC. Its translation: CASSPGPGQGASSGSRPSYEQYF. The chain is built from TRBV7-8 and TRBJ2-7; TRBD1 matches at 12 bases. The germline gives CDR1 SGHVS, CDR2 FQNEAQ. J lost 1 base, V lost 5 bases, and 27 bases had no gene match. The CDR3 has 23 amino acids. The full variable domain, with the rest looked up from reference TRBV7-8 and TRBJ2-7, is GAGVSQSPRYKVAKRGQDVALRCDPISGHVSLFWYQQALGQGPEFLTYFQNEAQLDKSGLPSDRFFAERPEGSVSTLKIQRTQQEDSAVYLCASSPGPGQGASSGSRPSYEQYFGPGTRLTVT.

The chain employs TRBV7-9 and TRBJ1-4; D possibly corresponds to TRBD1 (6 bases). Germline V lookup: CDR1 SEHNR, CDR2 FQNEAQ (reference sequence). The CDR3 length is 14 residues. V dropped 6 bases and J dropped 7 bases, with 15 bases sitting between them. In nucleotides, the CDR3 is TGTGCCAGCAGTTCCAGGGGAGGGGCTGAAAAACTGTTTTTT. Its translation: CASSSRGGAEKLFF.

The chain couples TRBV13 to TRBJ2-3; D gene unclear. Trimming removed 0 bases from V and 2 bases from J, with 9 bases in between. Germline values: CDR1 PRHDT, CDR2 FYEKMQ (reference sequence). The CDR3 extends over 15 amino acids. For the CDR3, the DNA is TGTGCCAGCAGCTTAGGCCGTCTTTCCACAGATACGCAGTATTTT. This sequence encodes CASSLGRLSTDTQYF.

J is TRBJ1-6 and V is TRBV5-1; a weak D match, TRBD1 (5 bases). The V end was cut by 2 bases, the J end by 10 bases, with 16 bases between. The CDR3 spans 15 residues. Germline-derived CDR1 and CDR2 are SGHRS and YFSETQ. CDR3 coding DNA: TGCGCCAGCAGCTTAGGGCAGGGTATCGGATCACCCCTCCACTTT. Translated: CASSLGQGIGSPLHF. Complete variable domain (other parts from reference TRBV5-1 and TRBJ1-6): KAGVTQTPRYLIKTRGQQVTLSCSPISGHRSVSWYQQTPGQGLQFLFEYFSETQRNKGNFPGRFSGRQFSNSRSEMNVSTLELGDSALYLCASSLGQGIGSPLHFGNGTRLTVT.

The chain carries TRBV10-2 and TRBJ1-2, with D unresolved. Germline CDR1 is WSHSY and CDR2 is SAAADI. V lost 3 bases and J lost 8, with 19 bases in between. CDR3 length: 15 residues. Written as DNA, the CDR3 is TGCGCCAGCAGTGATGGGCGGCCGACGGGATCGGGCTACACCTTC. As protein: CASSDGRPTGSGYTF.

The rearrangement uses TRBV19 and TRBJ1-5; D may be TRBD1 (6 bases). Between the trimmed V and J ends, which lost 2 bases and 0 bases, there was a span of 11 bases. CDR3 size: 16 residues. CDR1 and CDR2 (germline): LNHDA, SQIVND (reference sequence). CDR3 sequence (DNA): TGTGCCAGTAGTATATTCGGGACATCTAGCAATCAGCCCCAGCATTTT. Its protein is CASSIFGTSSNQPQHF.

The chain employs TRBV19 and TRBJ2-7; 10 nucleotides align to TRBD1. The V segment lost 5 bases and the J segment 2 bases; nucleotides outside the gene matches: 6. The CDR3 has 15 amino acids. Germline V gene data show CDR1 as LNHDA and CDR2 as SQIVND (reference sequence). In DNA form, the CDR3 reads TGTGCCAGTAGTTCTCCGGGACAGGGGACCTACGAGCAGTACTTC. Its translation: CASSSPGQGTYEQYF.

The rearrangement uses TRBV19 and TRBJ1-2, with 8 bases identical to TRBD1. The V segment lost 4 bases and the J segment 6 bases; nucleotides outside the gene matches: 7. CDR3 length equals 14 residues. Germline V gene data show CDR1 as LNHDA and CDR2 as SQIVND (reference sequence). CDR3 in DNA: TGTGCCAGTAGTAAGTGGACAGGGAGGGATGGCTACACCTTC. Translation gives CASSKWTGRDGYTF. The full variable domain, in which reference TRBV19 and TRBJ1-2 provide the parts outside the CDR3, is DGGITQSPKYLFRKEGQNVTLSCEQNLNHDAMYWYRQDPGQGLRLIYYSQIVNDFQKGDIAEGYSVSREKKESFPLTVTSAQKNPTAFYLCASSKWTGRDGYTFGSGTRLTVV.

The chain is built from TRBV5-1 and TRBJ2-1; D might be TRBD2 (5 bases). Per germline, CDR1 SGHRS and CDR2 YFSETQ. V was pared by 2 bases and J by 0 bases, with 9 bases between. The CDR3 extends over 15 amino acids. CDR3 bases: TGCGCCAGCAGCTTTGAGCGGAACTCCTACAATGAGCAGTTCTTC. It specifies CASSFERNSYNEQFF.

The CDR3 DNA sequence: TGTGCCAGCAGCCGGACAGTATCTCAGCCCCAGCATTTT. This translates into CASSRTVSQPQHF. V usage is TRBV5-5 and J usage is TRBJ1-5; perhaps TRBD1 as D (6 bases). V was pared by 4 bases and J by 6 bases, with 11 bases between. Germline CDR1 SGHKS, CDR2 YYEKEE (reference sequence). The CDR3 sequence is 13 residues long.

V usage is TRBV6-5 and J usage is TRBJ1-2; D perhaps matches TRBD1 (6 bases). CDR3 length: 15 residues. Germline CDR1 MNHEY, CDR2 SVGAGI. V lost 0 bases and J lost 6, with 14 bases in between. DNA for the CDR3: TGTGCCAGCAGTTACTCGACAGGACAGAGCAATGGCTACACCTTC. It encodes CASSYSTGQSNGYTF.

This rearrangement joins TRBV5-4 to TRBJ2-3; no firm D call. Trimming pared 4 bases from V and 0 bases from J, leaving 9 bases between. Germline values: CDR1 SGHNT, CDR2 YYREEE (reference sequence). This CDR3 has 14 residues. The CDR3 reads CASSPTTSTDTQYF. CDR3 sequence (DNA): TGTGCCAGCAGCCCCACTACTAGCACAGATACGCAGTATTTT.

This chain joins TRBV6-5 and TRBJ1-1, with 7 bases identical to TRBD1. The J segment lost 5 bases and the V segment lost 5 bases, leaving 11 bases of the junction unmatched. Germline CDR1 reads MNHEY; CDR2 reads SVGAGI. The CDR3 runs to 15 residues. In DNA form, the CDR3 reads TGTGCCAGCAGTCTTAACAGGGGACAGATTACTGAAGCTTTCTTT. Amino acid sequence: CASSLNRGQITEAFF.